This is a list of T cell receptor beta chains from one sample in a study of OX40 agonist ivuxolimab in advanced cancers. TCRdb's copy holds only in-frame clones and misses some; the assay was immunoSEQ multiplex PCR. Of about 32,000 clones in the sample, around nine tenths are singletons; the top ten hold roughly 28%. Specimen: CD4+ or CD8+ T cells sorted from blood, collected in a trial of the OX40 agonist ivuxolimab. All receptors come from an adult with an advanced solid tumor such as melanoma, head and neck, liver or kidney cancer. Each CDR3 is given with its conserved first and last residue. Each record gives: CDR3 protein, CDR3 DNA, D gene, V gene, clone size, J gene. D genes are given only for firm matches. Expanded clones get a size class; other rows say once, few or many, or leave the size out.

CDR3: CASSRDMATGSSYNSPLHF; DNA: TGTGCCAGCAGCAGGGACATGGCTACGGGTAGCTCCTATAATTCACCCCTCCACTTT; D: NA; V: TRBV7-9; size: once; J: TRBJ1-6
CDR3: CASSMEGFLNEQFF; DNA: TGTGCCAGTAGTATGGAGGGATTCCTCAATGAGCAGTTCTTC; D: NA; V: TRBV19; size: NA; J: TRBJ2-1
CDR3: CASRAGTGDKGYEKLFF; DNA: TGTGCCAGCAGGGCCGGGACAGGGGATAAGGGGTATGAAAAACTGTTTTTT; D: TRBD1; V: TRBV2; size: once; J: TRBJ1-4
CDR3: CAWSVSGYGGYTF; DNA: TGTGCCTGGAGTGTATCAGGGTACGGTGGCTACACCTTC; D: NA; V: TRBV30; size: NA; J: TRBJ1-2
CDR3: CASSEARTYEQYF; DNA: TGTGCCAGCAGTGAAGCAAGGACTTACGAGCAGTACTTC; D: NA; V: TRBV6-1; size: NA; J: TRBJ2-7
CDR3: CASSSTGNEQYF; DNA: TGTGCCAGCAGTTCGACAGGGAACGAGCAGTACTTC; D: TRBD1; V: TRBV27; size: NA; J: TRBJ2-7
CDR3: CASLDRTVLHEQFF; DNA: TGTGCCAGCTTGGATCGGACTGTCTTACATGAGCAGTTCTTC; D: NA; V: TRBV2; size: NA; J: TRBJ2-1
CDR3: CASSLEGQGTDTQYF; DNA: TGTGCCAGCAGCTTAGAGGGACAGGGCACAGATACGCAGTATTTT; D: TRBD1; V: TRBV13; size: NA; J: TRBJ2-3
CDR3: CASSLAGTRHNEQFF; DNA: TGTGCCAGCAGCCTGGCAGGGACAAGACACAATGAGCAGTTCTTC; D: NA; V: TRBV28; size: NA; J: TRBJ2-1
CDR3: CASSQGGSSYEQYF; DNA: TGTGCCAGCAGCCAAGGGGGTTCCTCCTACGAGCAGTACTTC; D: NA; V: TRBV4-2; size: NA; J: TRBJ2-7
CDR3: CAISRDSYNEQFF; DNA: TGTGCCATCAGTAGGGACAGCTACAATGAGCAGTTCTTC; D: TRBD1; V: TRBV10-3; size: NA; J: TRBJ2-1
CDR3: CASSLYRVGSTEAFF; DNA: TGTGCCAGCAGTTTATATCGGGTCGGGAGCACTGAAGCTTTCTTT; D: NA; V: TRBV28; size: once; J: TRBJ1-1
CDR3: CAWGVGLPTDTQYF; DNA: TGTGCCTGGGGTGTAGGGCTTCCCACAGATACGCAGTATTTT; D: NA; V: TRBV30; size: once; J: TRBJ2-3
CDR3: CASSQDREPEAFF; DNA: TGTGCCAGCAGCCAGGACCGGGAACCTGAAGCTTTCTTT; D: NA; V: TRBV4-2; size: few; J: TRBJ1-1
CDR3: CASSYQGGEQYF; DNA: TGTGCCAGCAGTTACCAAGGGGGGGAGCAGTACTTC; D: NA; V: TRBV6-5; size: few; J: TRBJ2-7
CDR3: CASSYPGQGMHEQYF; DNA: TGTGCCAGCAGTTACCCGGGACAGGGGATGCACGAGCAGTACTTC; D: TRBD1; V: TRBV6-5; size: NA; J: TRBJ2-7
CDR3: CASSLAGGNEQFF; DNA: TGTGCCAGCAGTCTGGCGGGGGGGAATGAGCAGTTCTTC; D: TRBD2; V: TRBV27; size: once; J: TRBJ2-1
CDR3: CASSLESGAAGNTIYF; DNA: TGTGCCAGCAGCTTAGAATCAGGGGCGGCTGGAAACACCATATATTTT; D: NA; V: TRBV7-9; size: large; J: TRBJ1-3
CDR3: CASGLGGGGYEQYF; DNA: TGTGCCAGCGGCCTCGGGGGAGGAGGCTACGAGCAGTACTTC; D: NA; V: TRBV6-5; size: few; J: TRBJ2-7
CDR3: CASSSSSLAGQETQYF; DNA: TGTGCCAGCAGTTCCTCCTCCCTAGCGGGGCAAGAGACCCAGTACTTC; D: TRBD2; V: TRBV6-5; size: NA; J: TRBJ2-5
CDR3: CASIQSHAAPLKEEQYF; DNA: TGTGCCAGCATCCAGTCCCACGCGGCTCCTCTTAAAGAAGAGCAGTACTTC; D: NA; V: TRBV2; size: NA; J: TRBJ2-7
CDR3: CASSDGGYSNQPQHF; DNA: TGTGCCAGCAGTGACGGGGGGTATAGCAATCAGCCCCAGCATTTT; D: NA; V: TRBV2; size: NA; J: TRBJ1-5
CDR3: CASSLGQGSGEQYF; DNA: TGCGCCAGCAGTCTTGGACAGGGGTCTGGTGAGCAGTACTTC; D: TRBD1; V: TRBV4-1; size: NA; J: TRBJ2-7
CDR3: CASSDSSAGANSPLHF; DNA: TGTGCCAGCAGTGACTCAAGCGCAGGAGCTAATTCACCCCTCCACTTT; D: NA; V: TRBV6-4; size: NA; J: TRBJ1-6
CDR3: CAIQHSPNYGYTF; DNA: TGTGCCATCCAACACAGCCCAAACTATGGCTACACCTTC; D: NA; V: TRBV28; size: NA; J: TRBJ1-2
CDR3: CASSQDLDTEAFF; DNA: TGCGCCAGCAGCCAAGATTTGGACACTGAAGCTTTCTTT; D: NA; V: TRBV4-1; size: NA; J: TRBJ1-1
CDR3: CASSSPGQGAETQYF; DNA: TGTGCCAGCAGTTCGCCGGGACAGGGAGCTGAGACCCAGTACTTC; D: TRBD1; V: TRBV28; size: NA; J: TRBJ2-5
CDR3: CASSEYRGPGANVLTF; DNA: TGTGCCAGCAGCGAATACAGGGGACCAGGGGCCAACGTCCTGACTTTC; D: TRBD1; V: TRBV9; size: NA; J: TRBJ2-6
CDR3: CASSEEKTREFF; DNA: TGTGCCAGCAGTGAAGAAAAAACCAGAGAGTTCTTC; D: NA; V: TRBV6-1; size: NA; J: TRBJ2-1
CDR3: CASSSLPNSNEQYF; DNA: TGTGCCAGCAGCTCCCTACCGAACAGTAATGAGCAGTACTTC; D: NA; V: TRBV5-6; size: once; J: TRBJ2-7
CDR3: CASSSQTSGILYNEQFF; DNA: TGTGCCAGCAGTTCCCAGACTAGCGGGATTCTGTACAATGAGCAGTTCTTC; D: TRBD2; V: TRBV28; size: NA; J: TRBJ2-1
CDR3: CASRGTLSSYEQYF; DNA: TGTGCCAGCAGGGGGACCTTGAGCTCCTACGAGCAGTACTTC; D: NA; V: TRBV2; size: once; J: TRBJ2-7
CDR3: CASSYGAGDTGELFF; DNA: TGTGCCAGCAGTTACGGGGCAGGGGACACCGGGGAGCTGTTTTTT; D: NA; V: TRBV6-6; size: once; J: TRBJ2-2
CDR3: CASSLRPGGITSTDTQYF; DNA: TGTGCCAGCAGTTTACGTCCGGGGGGGATTACTAGCACAGATACGCAGTATTTT; D: TRBD2; V: TRBV27; size: NA; J: TRBJ2-3
CDR3: CASSLRDSSPGYTF; DNA: TGTGCCAGCAGCTTGCGGGACAGTTCTCCTGGCTACACCTTC; D: TRBD1; V: TRBV7-9; size: NA; J: TRBJ1-2
CDR3: CATSIQGTYEKLFF; DNA: TGTGCCACCAGCATACAAGGAACTTATGAAAAACTGTTTTTT; D: NA; V: TRBV15; size: NA; J: TRBJ1-4